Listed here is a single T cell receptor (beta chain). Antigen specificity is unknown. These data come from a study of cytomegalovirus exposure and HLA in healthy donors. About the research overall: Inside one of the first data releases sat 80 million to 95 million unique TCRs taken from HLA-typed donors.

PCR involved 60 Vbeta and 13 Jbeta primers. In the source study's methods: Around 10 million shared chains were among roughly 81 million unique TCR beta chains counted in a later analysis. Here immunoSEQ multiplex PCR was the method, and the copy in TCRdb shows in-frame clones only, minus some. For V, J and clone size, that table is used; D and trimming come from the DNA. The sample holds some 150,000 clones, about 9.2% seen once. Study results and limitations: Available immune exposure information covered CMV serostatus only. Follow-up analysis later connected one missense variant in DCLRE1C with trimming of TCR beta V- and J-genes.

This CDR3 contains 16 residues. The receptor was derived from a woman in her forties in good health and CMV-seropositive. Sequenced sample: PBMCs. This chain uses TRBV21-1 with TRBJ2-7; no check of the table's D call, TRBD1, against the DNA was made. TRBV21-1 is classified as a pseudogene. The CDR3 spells CASRGTGLYPSYEQYF. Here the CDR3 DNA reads TGTGCCAGCAGAGGGACAGGCCTATACCCCTCCTACGAGCAGTACTTC.